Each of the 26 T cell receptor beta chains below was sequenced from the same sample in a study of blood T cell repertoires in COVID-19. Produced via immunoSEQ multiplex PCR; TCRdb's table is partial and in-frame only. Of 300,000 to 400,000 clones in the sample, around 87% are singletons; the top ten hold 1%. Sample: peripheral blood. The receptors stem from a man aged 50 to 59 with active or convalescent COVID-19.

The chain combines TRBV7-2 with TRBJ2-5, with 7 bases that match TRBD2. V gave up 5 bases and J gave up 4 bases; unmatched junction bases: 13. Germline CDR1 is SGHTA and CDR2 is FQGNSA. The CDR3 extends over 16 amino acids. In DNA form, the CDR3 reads TGTGCCAGCAGCCTTGCCATGGGGGGGGTTGGAGAGACCCAGTACTTC. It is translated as CASSLAMGGVGETQYF.

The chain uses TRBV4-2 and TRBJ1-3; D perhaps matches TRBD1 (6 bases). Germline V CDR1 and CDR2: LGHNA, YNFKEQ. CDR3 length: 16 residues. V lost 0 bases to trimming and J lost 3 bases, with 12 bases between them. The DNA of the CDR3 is TGTGCCAGCAGCCAAGATATAACACAGGGTGGAAACACCATATATTTT. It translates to CASSQDITQGGNTIYF.

DNA of the CDR3: TGTGCCAGCAGTGACAGGGATTCCTACAATGAGCAGTTCTTC. Its protein product is CASSDRDSYNEQFF. This sequence joins TRBV3-1 (or the pseudogene TRBV3-2) and TRBJ2-1; 7 bases line up with TRBD1. J was trimmed by 1 base and V by 6 bases; bases with no gene match: 3. The germline V gene encodes CDR1 LGHDT and CDR2 YNNKEL (reference sequence). The CDR3 is 14 residues long.

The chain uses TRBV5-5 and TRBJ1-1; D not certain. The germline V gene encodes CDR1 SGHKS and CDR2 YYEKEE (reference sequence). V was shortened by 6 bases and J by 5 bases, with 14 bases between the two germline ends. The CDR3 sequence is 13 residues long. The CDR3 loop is CASTPLEPTEAFF. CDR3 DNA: TGTGCCAGCACCCCCCTGGAGCCAACTGAAGCTTTCTTT.

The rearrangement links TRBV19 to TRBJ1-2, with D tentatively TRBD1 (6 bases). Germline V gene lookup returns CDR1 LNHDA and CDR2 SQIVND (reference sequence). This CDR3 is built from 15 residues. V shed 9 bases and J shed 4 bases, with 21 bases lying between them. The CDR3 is CASHTTDRTFYGYTF. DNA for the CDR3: TGTGCCAGCCACACTACGGACAGAACTTTCTATGGCTACACCTTC.

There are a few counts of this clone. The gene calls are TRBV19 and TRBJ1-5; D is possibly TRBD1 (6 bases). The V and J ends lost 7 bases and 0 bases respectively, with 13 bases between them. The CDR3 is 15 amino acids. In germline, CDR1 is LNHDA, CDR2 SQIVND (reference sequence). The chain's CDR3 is CASTPQGYSNQPQHF. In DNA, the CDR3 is TGTGCCAGTACCCCACAGGGCTATAGCAATCAGCCCCAGCATTTT. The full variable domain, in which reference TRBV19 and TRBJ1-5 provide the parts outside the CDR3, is DGGITQSPKYLFRKEGQNVTLSCEQNLNHDAMYWYRQDPGQGLRLIYYSQIVNDFQKGDIAEGYSVSREKKESFPLTVTSAQKNPTAFYLCASTPQGYSNQPQHFGDGTRLSIL.

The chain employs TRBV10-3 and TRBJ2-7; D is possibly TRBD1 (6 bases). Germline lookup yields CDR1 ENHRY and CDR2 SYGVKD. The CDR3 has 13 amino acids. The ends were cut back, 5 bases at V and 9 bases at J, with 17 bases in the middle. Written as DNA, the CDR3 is TGTGCCATCAGTACTGACCCAGGGGTCGGGCAGTACTTC. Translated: CAISTDPGVGQYF.

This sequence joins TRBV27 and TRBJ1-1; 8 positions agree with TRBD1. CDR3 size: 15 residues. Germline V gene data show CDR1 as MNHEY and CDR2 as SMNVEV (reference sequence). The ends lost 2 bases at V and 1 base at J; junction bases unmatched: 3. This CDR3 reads CASSLRDRGNTEAFF. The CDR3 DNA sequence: TGTGCCAGCAGTTTACGAGACAGGGGGAACACTGAAGCTTTCTTT.

Here the CDR3 DNA reads TGTGCCAGCAGCTTAACCCCAGGGAGGCTGTTTTTT. Translating it yields CASSLTPGRLFF. The chain joins TRBV7-8 to TRBJ1-4, with D maybe TRBD1 (5 bases). CDR3 length: 12 amino acids. The V end was cut by 2 bases, the J end by 14 bases, with 12 bases between. Germline V gene data show CDR1 as SGHVS and CDR2 as FQNEAQ.

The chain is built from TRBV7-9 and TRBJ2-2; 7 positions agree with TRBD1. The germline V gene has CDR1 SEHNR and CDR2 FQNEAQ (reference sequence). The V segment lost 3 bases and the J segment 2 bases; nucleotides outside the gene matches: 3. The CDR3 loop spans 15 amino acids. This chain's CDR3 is CASSFWDRNTGELFF. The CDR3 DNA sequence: TGTGCCAGCAGCTTTTGGGACAGAAACACCGGGGAGCTGTTTTTT.

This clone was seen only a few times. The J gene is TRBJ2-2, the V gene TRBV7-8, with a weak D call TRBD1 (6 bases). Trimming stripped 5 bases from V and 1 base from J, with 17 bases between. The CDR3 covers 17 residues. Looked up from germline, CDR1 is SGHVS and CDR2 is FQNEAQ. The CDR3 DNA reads TGTGCCAGCAGCCCCCAACCCCCGACAGGGAACACCGGGGAGCTGTTTTTT. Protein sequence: CASSPQPPTGNTGELFF. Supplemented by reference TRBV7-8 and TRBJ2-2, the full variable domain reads GAGVSQSPRYKVAKRGQDVALRCDPISGHVSLFWYQQALGQGPEFLTYFQNEAQLDKSGLPSDRFFAERPEGSVSTLKIQRTQQEDSAVYLCASSPQPPTGNTGELFFGEGSRLTVL.

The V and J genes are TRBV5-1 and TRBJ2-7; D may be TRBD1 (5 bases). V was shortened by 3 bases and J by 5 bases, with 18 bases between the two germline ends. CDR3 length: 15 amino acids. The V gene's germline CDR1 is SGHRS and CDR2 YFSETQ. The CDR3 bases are TGCGCCAGCAGCTCCGAAACAGGTCCAAGTGACGAGCAGTACTTC. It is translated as CASSSETGPSDEQYF.

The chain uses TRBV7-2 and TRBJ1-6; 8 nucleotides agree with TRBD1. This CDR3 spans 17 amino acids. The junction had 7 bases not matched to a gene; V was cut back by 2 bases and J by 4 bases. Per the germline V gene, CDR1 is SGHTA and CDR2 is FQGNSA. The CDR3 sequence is CASSLTGTGEYNSPLHF. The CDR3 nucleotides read TGTGCCAGCAGCTTAACCGGGACAGGAGAGTATAATTCACCCCTCCACTTT. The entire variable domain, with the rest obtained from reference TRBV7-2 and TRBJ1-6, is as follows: GAGVSQSPSNKVTEKGKDVELRCDPISGHTALYWYRQSLGQGLEFLIYFQGNSAPDKSGLPSDRFSAERTGGSVSTLTIQRTQQEDSAVYLCASSLTGTGEYNSPLHFGNGTRLTVT.

This CDR3 reads CAWSKGSGGQGETQYF. For the CDR3, the DNA is TGTGCCTGGAGTAAGGGGTCAGGGGGCCAGGGGGAGACCCAGTACTTC. The V gene is TRBV30, the J gene TRBJ2-5, with 8 bases aligning to TRBD1. This CDR3 spans 16 amino acids. Germline CDR1 GTSNPN, CDR2 SVGIG (reference sequence). Germline trimming cut 2 bases from V and 5 bases from J; bases unmatched to any gene: 13.

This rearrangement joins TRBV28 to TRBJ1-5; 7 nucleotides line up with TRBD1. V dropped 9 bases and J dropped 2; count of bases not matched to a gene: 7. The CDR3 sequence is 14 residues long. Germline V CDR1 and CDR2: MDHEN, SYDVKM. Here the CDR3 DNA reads TGTGCCAGTTTACAGGGGATTGGCAATCAGCCCCAGCATTTT. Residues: CASLQGIGNQPQHF.

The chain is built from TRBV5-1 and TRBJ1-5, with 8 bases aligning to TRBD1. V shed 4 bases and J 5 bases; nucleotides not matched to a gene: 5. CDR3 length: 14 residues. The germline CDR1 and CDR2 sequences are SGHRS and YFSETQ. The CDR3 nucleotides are TGCGCCAGCAGCCCCCGGACAGGGCATCAGCCCCAGCATTTT. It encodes CASSPRTGHQPQHF.

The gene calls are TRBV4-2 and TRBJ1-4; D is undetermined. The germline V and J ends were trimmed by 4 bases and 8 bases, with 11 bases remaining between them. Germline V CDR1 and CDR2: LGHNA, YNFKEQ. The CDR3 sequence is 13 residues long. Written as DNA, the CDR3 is TGTGCCAGCAGCCTCGGCGGTTTGGAAAAACTGTTTTTT. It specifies CASSLGGLEKLFF.

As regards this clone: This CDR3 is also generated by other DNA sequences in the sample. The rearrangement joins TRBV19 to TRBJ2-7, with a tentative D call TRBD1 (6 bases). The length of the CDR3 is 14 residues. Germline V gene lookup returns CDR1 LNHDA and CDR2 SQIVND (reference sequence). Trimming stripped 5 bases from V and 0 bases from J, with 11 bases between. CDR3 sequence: CASSRQVSSYEQYF. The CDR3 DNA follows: TGTGCCAGTAGTCGACAGGTCAGCTCCTACGAGCAGTACTTC.

The CDR3 here is CASGQGGSIYGYTF. The CDR3 coding sequence is TGTGCCAGCGGTCAGGGTGGCAGCATCTATGGCTACACCTTC. The rearrangement joins TRBV6-5 to TRBJ1-2, with a tentative D call TRBD1 (5 bases). Germline CDR1 is MNHEY and CDR2 is SVGAGI. V dropped 8 bases and J dropped 4 bases, with 17 bases sitting between them. The CDR3 sequence is 14 residues long.

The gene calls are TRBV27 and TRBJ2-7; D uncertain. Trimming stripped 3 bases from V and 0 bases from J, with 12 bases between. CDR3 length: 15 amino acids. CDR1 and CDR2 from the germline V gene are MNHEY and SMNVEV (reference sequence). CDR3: CASSLRFWSSYEQYF. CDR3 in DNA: TGTGCCAGCAGTTTGAGGTTTTGGAGCTCCTACGAGCAGTACTTC.

The CDR3 coding sequence is TGTGCCAGCAGCCAGGAAAGACAAGAGACCCAGTACTTC. It codes for CASSQERQETQYF. This sequence joins TRBV6-4 and TRBJ2-5; D call uncertain. V shed 6 bases and J shed 2 bases, with 10 bases lying between them. Germline V lookup: CDR1 MRHNA, CDR2 SNTAGT. The CDR3 runs to 13 residues.

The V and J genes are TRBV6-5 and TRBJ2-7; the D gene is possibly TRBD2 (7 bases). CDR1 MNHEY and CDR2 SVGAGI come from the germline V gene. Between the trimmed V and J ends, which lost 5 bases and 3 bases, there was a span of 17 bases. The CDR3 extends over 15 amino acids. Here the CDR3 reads CASSLGGGGIYEQYF. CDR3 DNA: TGTGCCAGCAGTCTTGGGGGGGGCGGTATCTACGAGCAGTACTTC.

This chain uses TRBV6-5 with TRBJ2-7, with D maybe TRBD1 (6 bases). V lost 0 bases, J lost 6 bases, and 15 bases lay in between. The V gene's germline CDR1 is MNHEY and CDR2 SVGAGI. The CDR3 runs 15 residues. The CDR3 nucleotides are TGTGCCAGCAGTTACTCAAAGACAGGCGGCGGCGAGCAGTACTTC. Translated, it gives CASSYSKTGGGEQYF.

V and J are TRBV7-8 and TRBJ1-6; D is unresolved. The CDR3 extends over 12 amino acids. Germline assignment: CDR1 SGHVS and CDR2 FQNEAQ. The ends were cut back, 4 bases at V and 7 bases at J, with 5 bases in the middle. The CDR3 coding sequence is TGTGCCAGCAGCTCCCGGAATTCACCCCTCCACTTT. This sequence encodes CASSSRNSPLHF. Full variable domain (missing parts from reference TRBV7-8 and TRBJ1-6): GAGVSQSPRYKVAKRGQDVALRCDPISGHVSLFWYQQALGQGPEFLTYFQNEAQLDKSGLPSDRFFAERPEGSVSTLKIQRTQQEDSAVYLCASSSRNSPLHFGNGTRLTVT.

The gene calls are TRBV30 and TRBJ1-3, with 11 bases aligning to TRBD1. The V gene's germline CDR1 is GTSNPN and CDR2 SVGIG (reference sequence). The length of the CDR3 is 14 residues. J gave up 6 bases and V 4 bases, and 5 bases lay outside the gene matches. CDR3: CAWNRDRGTNTIYF. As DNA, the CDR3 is TGTGCCTGGAACCGGGACAGGGGGACAAACACCATATATTTT.

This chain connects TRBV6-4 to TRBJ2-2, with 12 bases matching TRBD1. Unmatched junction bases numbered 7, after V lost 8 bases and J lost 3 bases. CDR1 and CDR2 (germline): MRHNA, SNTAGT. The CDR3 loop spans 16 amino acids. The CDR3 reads CASRPGQGADTGELFF. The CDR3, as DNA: TGTGCCAGCCGACCGGGACAGGGGGCAGACACCGGGGAGCTGTTTTTT.